This TCR beta chain was identified during a study of spatial heterogeneity in lung cancer. Study-level information: A unique TCR and UMI combination showed up more than ten times in raw reads, on average.

TCRdb processed the 5' RACE reads anew with MiXCR; each CDR3 protein has one entry. The sample yields around 60,000 distinct CDR3 sequences, more than 7% seen once. As for time point: sample taken at primary tumor resection. The study sequenced unsorted whole RNA from tumor, nontumor lung or frozen PBMC. Untreated early-stage non-small cell lung cancer patients, 65 to 90 in total, were the donors. In this sample, this clonotype turned up a few times. Sample: PBMCs, taken at surgery. The sequence was collected from a female donor with early-stage non-small cell lung cancer.

CDR3 coding DNA: TGTGCCAGCCACGGGGTTAGCAATCAGCCCCAGCATTTT. Translating it yields CASHGVSNQPQHF. V usage is TRBV28 and J usage is TRBJ1-5; D call uncertain. Germline CDR1 and CDR2: MDHEN and SYDVKM. The CDR3 spans 13 residues. Trimming pared 8 bases from V and 0 bases from J, leaving 8 bases between.